This TCR beta chain was retrieved from a study of beta chain features in type 1 diabetes. Study-wide points: Within each of all four CD4+ subsets, Type 1 diabetes patients had TCRB CDR3s that were moderately but significantly shorter.

Every bit of the isolated RNA underwent reverse transcription, so sequencing read expressed TCRB transcripts. Libraries were prepared by immunoSEQ multiplex PCR; TCRdb keeps only in-frame clonotypes and omits some of them. The sample shows 300,000 to 400,000 clones, 9.5% to 10% of them seen only once. Points on this clone: What it binds is not known.

Germline CDR1 MDHEN, CDR2 SYDVKM. There are 14 residues in the CDR3. Trimming stripped 6 bases from V and 4 bases from J, with 12 bases between. This clonotype was sampled from a man younger than 45 with type 1 diabetes. This rearrangement joins TRBV28 to TRBJ1-4; D is uncertain. What was sequenced was central memory CD4+ T cells from blood. The CDR3 DNA reads TGTGCCAGCAGCCAGTTTAAGGGTAATGAAAAACTGTTTTTT. This sequence encodes CASSQFKGNEKLFF. Filled out from reference TRBV28 and TRBJ1-4, the complete variable domain reads DVKVTQSSRYLVKRTGEKVFLECVQDMDHENMFWYRQDPGLGLRLIYFSYDVKMKEKGDIPEGYSVSREKKERFSLILESASTNQTSMYLCASSQFKGNEKLFFGSGTQLSVL.